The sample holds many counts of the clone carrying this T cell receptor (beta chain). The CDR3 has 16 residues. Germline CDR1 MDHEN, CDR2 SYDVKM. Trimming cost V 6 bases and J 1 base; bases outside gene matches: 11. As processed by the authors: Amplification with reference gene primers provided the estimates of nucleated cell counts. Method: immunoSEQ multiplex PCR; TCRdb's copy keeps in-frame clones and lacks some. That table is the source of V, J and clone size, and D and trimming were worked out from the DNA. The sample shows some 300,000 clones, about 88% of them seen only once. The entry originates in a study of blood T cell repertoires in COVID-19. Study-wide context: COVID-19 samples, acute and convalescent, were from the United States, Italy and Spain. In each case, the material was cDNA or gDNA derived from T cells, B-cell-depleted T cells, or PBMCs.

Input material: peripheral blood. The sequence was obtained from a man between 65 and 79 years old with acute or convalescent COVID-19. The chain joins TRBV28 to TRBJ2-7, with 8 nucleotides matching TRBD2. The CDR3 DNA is TGTGCCAGCAGGAGCACCGGGACTAGTCTTTCCTACGAGCAGTACTTC. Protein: CASRSTGTSLSYEQYF. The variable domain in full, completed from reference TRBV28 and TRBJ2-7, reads DVKVTQSSRYLVKRTGEKVFLECVQDMDHENMFWYRQDPGLGLRLIYFSYDVKMKEKGDIPEGYSVSREKKERFSLILESASTNQTSMYLCASRSTGTSLSYEQYFGPGTRLTVT.